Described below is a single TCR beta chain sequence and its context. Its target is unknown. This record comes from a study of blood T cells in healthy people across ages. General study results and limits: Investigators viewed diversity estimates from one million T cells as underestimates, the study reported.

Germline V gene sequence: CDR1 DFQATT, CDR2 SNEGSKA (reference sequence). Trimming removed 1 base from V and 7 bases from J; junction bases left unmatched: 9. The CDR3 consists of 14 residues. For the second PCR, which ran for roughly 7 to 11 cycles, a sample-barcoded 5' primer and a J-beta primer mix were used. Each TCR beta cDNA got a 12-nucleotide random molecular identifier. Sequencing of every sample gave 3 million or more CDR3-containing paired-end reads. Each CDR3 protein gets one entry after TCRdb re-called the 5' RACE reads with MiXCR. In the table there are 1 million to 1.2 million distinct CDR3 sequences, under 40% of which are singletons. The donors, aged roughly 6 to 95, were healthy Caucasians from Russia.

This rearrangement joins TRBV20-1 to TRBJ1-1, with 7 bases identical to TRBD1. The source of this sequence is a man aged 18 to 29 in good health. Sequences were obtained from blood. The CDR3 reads CSARAYDREGEAFF. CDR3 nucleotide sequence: TGCAGTGCTAGAGCGTATGACAGGGAGGGTGAAGCTTTCTTT.